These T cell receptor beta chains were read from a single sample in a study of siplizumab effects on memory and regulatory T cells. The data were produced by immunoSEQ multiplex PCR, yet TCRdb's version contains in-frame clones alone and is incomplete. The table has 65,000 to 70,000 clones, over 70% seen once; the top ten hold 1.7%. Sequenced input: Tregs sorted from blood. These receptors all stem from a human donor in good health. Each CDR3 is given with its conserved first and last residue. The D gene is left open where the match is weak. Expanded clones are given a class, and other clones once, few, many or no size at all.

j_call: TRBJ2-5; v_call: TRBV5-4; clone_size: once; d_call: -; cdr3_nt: TGTGCCAGCAGCTTTGGGGGCGCGGGTCTAGAGACCCAGTACTTC; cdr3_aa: CASSFGGAGLETQYF
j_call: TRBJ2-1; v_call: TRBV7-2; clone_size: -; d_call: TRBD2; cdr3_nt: TGTGCCAGCAGCCTGAACCGGGAGGTGCAGTTCTTC; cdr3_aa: CASSLNREVQFF
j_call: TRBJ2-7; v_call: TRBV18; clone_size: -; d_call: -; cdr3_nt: TGTGCCAGCTCACCGGAGGGCCGATACGAGCAGTACTTC; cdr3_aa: CASSPEGRYEQYF
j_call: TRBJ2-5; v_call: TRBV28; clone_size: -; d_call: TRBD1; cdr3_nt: TGTGCCAGCAGCCTCGGACAGGGGCAGCAAGAGACCCAGTACTTC; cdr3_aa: CASSLGQGQQETQYF
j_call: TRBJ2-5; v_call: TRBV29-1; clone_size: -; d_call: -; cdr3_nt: TGCAGCGTTCCTTCTAGCATGGGGGAGACCCAGTACTTC; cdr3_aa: CSVPSSMGETQYF
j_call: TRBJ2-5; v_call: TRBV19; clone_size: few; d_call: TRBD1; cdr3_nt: TGTGCCAGTAGCCGACAGGGGGCTAGGGCTAGGGGTGGGGAGACCCAGTACTTC; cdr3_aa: CASSRQGARARGGETQYF
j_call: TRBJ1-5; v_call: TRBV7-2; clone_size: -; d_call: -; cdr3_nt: TGTGCCAGCAGCTTAGCGGTCCTGGGTAGCTATAGCAATCAGCCCCAGCATTTT; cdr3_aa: CASSLAVLGSYSNQPQHF
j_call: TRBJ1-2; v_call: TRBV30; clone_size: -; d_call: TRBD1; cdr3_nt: TGTGCCTGGAGTGCAGGGGGCATCTATGGCTACACCTTC; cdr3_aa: CAWSAGGIYGYTF
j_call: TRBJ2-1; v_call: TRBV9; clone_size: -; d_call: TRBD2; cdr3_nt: TGTGCCAGCAGCGGGGGACTAGCGCAGTACAATGAGCAGTTCTTC; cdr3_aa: CASSGGLAQYNEQFF
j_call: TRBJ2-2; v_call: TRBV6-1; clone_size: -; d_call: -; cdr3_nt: TGTGCCAGCAGTGAAGCCGGTACCTTGAACACCGGGGAGCTGTTTTTT; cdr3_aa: CASSEAGTLNTGELFF
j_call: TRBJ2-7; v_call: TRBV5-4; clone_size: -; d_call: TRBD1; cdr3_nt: TGTGCCAGCAGCCGACCGGGACAGGGCTTCTACGAGCAGTACTTC; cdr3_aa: CASSRPGQGFYEQYF
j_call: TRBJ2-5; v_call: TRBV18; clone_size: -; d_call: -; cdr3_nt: TGTGCCAGCTCATCACGCCCCCCGGCGCGGGGTCAAGAGACCCAGTACTTC; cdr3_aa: CASSSRPPARGQETQYF
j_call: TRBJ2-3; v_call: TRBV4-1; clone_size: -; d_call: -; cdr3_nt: TGCGCCAGCAGCCAAAACCAGGGGGGATGGACAGATACGCAGTATTTT; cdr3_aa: CASSQNQGGWTDTQYF
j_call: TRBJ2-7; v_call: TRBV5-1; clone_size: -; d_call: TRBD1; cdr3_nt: TGCGCCAGCAGCTTACAGGGGGCGGAAGAGCAGTACTTC; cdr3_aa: CASSLQGAEEQYF
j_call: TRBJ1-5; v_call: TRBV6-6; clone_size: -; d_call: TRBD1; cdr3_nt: TGTGCCAGCAGTGGACAGGGGGTCTATCAGCCCCAGCATTTT; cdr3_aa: CASSGQGVYQPQHF
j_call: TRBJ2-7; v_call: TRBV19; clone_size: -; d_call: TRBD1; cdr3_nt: TGTGCCAGTAGTAGCCGGACAGGGGGCCGGCGCTACGAGCAGTACTTC; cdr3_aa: CASSSRTGGRRYEQYF
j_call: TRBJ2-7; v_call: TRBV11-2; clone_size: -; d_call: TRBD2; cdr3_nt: TGTGCCAGCAGCCCGCTCCTAGGACTAGCGGGAGTCGAGCAGTACTTC; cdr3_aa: CASSPLLGLAGVEQYF
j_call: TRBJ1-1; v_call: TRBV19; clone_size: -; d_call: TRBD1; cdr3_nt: TGTGCCAGTACCCTTCTCGGGGACAGGTGGAACACTGAAGCTTTCTTT; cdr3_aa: CASTLLGDRWNTEAFF
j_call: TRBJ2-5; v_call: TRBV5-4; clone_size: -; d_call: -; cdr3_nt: TGTGCCAGCAGCTTGGGTGGGGGGCCCCTCTTATACTTC; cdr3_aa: CASSLGGGPLLYF
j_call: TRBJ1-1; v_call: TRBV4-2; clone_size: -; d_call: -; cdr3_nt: TGTGCCAGCAGCGCCGATATGAACACTGAAGCTTTCTTT; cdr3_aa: CASSADMNTEAFF
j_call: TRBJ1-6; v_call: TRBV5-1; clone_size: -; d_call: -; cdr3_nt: TGCGCCAGCACCATGGAGGGGGGTACGGGGAATTCACCCCTCCACTTT; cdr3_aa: CASTMEGGTGNSPLHF
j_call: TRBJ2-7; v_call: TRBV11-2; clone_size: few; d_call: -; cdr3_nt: TGTGCCAGCAGCTTAGCGGGAGAGCAGTACTTC; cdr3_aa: CASSLAGEQYF
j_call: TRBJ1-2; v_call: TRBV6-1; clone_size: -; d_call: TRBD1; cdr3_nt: TGTGCCAGCAGGGCCGGGACAGGTTTCTATGGCTACACCTTC; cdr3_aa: CASRAGTGFYGYTF